This T cell receptor beta chain was recovered during a study of OX40 agonist ivuxolimab in advanced cancers. Study-level information: Patients were infused with ivuxolimab every 2 weeks at 0.01 to 10 mg/kg.

CDR3 length: 17 residues. Trimming cost V 6 bases and J 4 bases; bases outside gene matches: 10. CDR1 and CDR2 from the germline V gene are SQVTM and ANQGSEA. Generated by immunoSEQ multiplex PCR, the TCRdb table keeps only in-frame clones and is missing some. The sample shows roughly 86,000 clones, 90% to 95% of them seen only once. Blood samples were obtained at baseline, cycle 4 day 1, and cycle 7 day 1. Source: CD4+ or CD8+ T cells sorted from blood, taken in a trial of the OX40 agonist ivuxolimab. The genes are TRBV29-1 and TRBJ2-2, with 14 bases lining up with TRBD2. The sequence was obtained from an adult with an advanced solid tumor such as melanoma, head and neck, liver or kidney cancer. CDR3 amino acids: CSVKGTSGSFGTGELFF. The CDR3 region has the DNA TGCAGCGTAAAGGGGACTAGCGGGAGTTTTGGCACCGGGGAGCTGTTTTTT.